The T cell receptor beta chain under discussion was sequenced for a study of blood T cell repertoires in COVID-19 (dated by TCRdb to about 2020). With respect to the entire study: Samples covering the acute and convalescent phases of COVID-19 were provided by collaborators in the United States, Italy and Spain. The material from the prospective study consisted of cDNA or gDNA derived from T cells, B-cell-depleted T cells, or PBMCs. Where available, HLA class I and class II types were obtained from metadata supplied by the sample provider rather than from assay-based typing. Sample metadata almost always included a de-identified subject ID, COVID-19 status, age in years and sex. The repertoires were released in a freely available public database meant as a resource for research on the immune response to SARS-CoV-2. Subjects who had been exposed to COVID-19, were actively infected with it, or had recovered from it provided the deeply sampled blood TCRbeta repertoires that made up the dataset. The samples were drawn from the first 160 participants of the ongoing ImmuneRACE study and from 1,200 or so subjects provided by 6 global collaborators. On the study overall, not on this receptor specifically: The amount of clinical and demographic metadata varied by source and participant and was provided uncurated.

One collaborating source in Seattle enrolled patients while the patients were actively infected and followed the patients over time throughout the course of disease. Whole blood was collected in K2EDTA tubes by collaborating institutions according to the institutions' own protocols. For TCRbeta analysis, collaborator samples were shipped as frozen whole blood, as isolated PBMCs, or as DNA extracted from either sample type. To note about this clone: It lacks a known antigen. Per-nucleotide qualities are absent, and no much larger clonotype sits a single base away.

The immunoSEQ Assay, a bias-controlled multiplex PCR, was used to amplify TCRbeta CDR3 regions from genomic DNA. On the study's bioinformatics: The number of nucleated cells in each sample was estimated by amplification of reference gene primers within the assay. To quantify the absolute abundance of each unique TCRbeta CDR3 rearrangement, sequence reads were collapsed and filtered. For each sample, productive Simpson clonality was calculated as the square root of Simpson's diversity index over productive rearrangements. Sourced from immuneACCESS, this table was stored by TCRdb with only in-frame sequences that have V and J called. A share of the clones is absent; for the studies checked, an unresolved V gene accounts for under half, and the remainder has no known explanation. D and trimming come from the DNA, and the V and J calls and clone size come from that table. Counted in this sample were about 120,000 clones; almost 90% of them appeared once. The ten largest clones add up to 3.5% to 4% of the sample.

Input material: peripheral blood. This sequence originates from a woman aged 60 to 75 with COVID-19, enrolled during active disease.

The nucleotide sequence reads TGTGCCAGCAGCCCGCCAGGAACCGGGGAGCTGTTTTTT. This gives the protein CASSPPGTGELFF. The rearranged segments are TRBV5-4 and TRBJ2-2; no D gene can be assigned with confidence. From a lookup of the germline V gene (reference sequence), CDR1 and CDR2 are SGHNT and YYREEE. From the cysteine up to the phenylalanine, the CDR3 has a length of 13 residues. The CDR3 DNA has 39 bases and is translated from base 1. V loses 4 bases of germline sequence and J loses 5 bases, and the interval between the two ends is 9 bases.